The 8 T cell receptor beta chains below all came from one sample that was sequenced in a study of T cells after yellow fever vaccination. TCRdb passed the 5' RACE reads through MiXCR, listing each CDR3 protein once. The table shows about 630,000 distinct CDR3 sequences, with around an eighth occurring only once. The source material was PBMCs, sampled on the day of the yellow fever booster vaccination. These receptor sequences come from a man aged 30 to 39 who received the YFV17D yellow fever vaccine.

This clonotype has more than one count but fewer than ten. The chain is built from TRBV11-2 and TRBJ2-1; TRBD1 matches at 7 bases. The CDR3 extends over 19 amino acids. CDR1 and CDR2 (germline): SGHAT, FQNNGV. After removal of 3 bases from V and 8 bases from J, the junction contained 22 bases not matched to a gene. CDR3 residues: CASSLYFRGSRIDRDEQFF. CDR3 nucleotide sequence: TGTGCCAGCAGCTTGTATTTTCGGGGTAGCCGCATTGACAGGGATGAGCAGTTCTTC. Together with reference TRBV11-2 and TRBJ2-1, the CDR3 gives the full variable domain: EAGVAQSPRYKIIEKRQSVAFWCNPISGHATLYWYQQILGQGPKLLIQFQNNGVVDDSQLPKDRFSAERLKGVDSTLKIQPAKLEDSAVYLCASSLYFRGSRIDRDEQFFGPGTRLTVL.

This clonotype was observed a few times. The J gene is TRBJ2-5, the V gene TRBV4-2; 7 bases map to TRBD2. V lost 3 bases to trimming and J lost 2 bases; unmatched junction nucleotides: 3. This CDR3 spans 14 amino acids. Germline V gene sequence: CDR1 LGHNA, CDR2 YNFKEQ. The CDR3 here is CASSHSSGQETQYF. CDR3 bases: TGTGCCAGCAGCCATTCTAGCGGTCAAGAGACCCAGTACTTC.

This clonotype was found a few times. The chain couples TRBV7-9 to TRBJ2-1; D uncertain. This CDR3 is built from 13 residues. Deletions cut 8 bases from V and 0 bases from J, with 8 bases between. CDR1 is SEHNR, CDR2 FQNEAQ, per germline (reference sequence). CDR3 nucleotides: TGTGCCAGCCCCCCTAGCTCCTACAATGAGCAGTTCTTC. The encoded protein is CASPPSSYNEQFF. The whole variable domain, remainder taken from reference TRBV7-9 and TRBJ2-1, is DTGVSQNPRHKITKRGQNVTFRCDPISEHNRLYWYRQTLGQGPEFLTYFQNEAQLEKSRLLSDRFSAERPKGSFSTLEIQRTEQGDSAMYLCASPPSSYNEQFFGPGTRLTVL.

This clonotype showed up just a few times. The J gene is TRBJ2-1, the V gene TRBV3-1; D uncertain. Germline assignment: CDR1 LGHDT and CDR2 YNNKEL (reference sequence). The V gene lost 4 bases and the J gene lost 8 bases, with 21 bases spanning the gap. The CDR3 length is 16 residues. The CDR3 DNA sequence: TGTGCCAGCAGCCTTCTTCGACTTACCCCCGGCTATGAGCAGTTCTTC. This codes for CASSLLRLTPGYEQFF.

The V gene is TRBV6-1, the J gene TRBJ1-3, with no clear D. The CDR3 length is 13 residues. Trimming removed 4 bases from V and 4 bases from J, with 8 bases in between. Per germline, CDR1 MNHNS and CDR2 SASEGT. The CDR3 sequence: CASSAARGNTIYF. Written as DNA, the CDR3 is TGTGCCAGCAGTGCCGCTAGAGGAAACACCATATATTTT.

A few counts support this clonotype. The rearrangement joins TRBV6-5 to TRBJ2-2, with D possibly being TRBD1 (6 bases). CDR3 length: 15 residues. Germline CDR1 MNHEY, CDR2 SVGAGI. Trimming took 0 bases from V and 2 from J, leaving 7 bases between them. The CDR3: CASSYSGQNTGELFF. The CDR3 DNA reads TGTGCCAGCAGTTACTCGGGACAAAACACCGGGGAGCTGTTTTTT.

This clonotype was recorded many times. The V and J genes are TRBV27 and TRBJ2-1; TRBD2 aligns across 16 bases. The CDR3 spans 15 residues. Germline loops: CDR1 MNHEY, CDR2 SMNVEV (reference sequence). J lost 8 bases, V lost 6 bases, and 4 bases had no gene match. The CDR3 bases are TGTGCCAGCAGGCAGGGACTAGCGGGAGGGTATGAGCAGTTCTTC. Translated: CASRQGLAGGYEQFF.

This clonotype has a handful of counts. J is TRBJ2-3 and V is TRBV10-2; TRBD2 matches at 8 bases. V lost 2 bases, J lost 5 bases, and 6 bases stayed unmatched. The CDR3 loop spans 15 amino acids. Germline-derived CDR1 and CDR2 are WSHSY and SAAADI. CDR3 coding DNA: TGCGCCAGCAGTGAGGTCGGGAGGGCCGGAGATACGCAGTATTTT. This translates into CASSEVGRAGDTQYF.